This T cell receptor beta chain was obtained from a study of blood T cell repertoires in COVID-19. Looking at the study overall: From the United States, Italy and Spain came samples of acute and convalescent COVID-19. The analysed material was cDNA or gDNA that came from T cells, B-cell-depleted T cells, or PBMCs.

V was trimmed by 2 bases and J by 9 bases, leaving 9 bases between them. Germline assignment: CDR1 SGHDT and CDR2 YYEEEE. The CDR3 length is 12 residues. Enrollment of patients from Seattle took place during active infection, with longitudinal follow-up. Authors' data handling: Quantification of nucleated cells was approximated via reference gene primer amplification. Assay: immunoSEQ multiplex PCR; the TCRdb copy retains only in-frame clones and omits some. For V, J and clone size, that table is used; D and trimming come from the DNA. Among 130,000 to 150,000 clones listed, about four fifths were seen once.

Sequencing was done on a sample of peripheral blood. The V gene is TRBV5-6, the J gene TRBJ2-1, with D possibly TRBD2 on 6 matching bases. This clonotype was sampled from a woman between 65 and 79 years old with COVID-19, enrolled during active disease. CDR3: CASSFGGFEQFF. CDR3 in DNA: TGTGCCAGCAGCTTCGGAGGGTTTGAGCAGTTCTTC.